This T cell receptor (beta chain) derives from a study of T cell changes during pregnancy in multiple sclerosis. CDR3 length: 16 amino acids. J was trimmed by 7 bases and V by 0 bases; bases with no gene match: 8. The V gene's germline CDR1 is SGDLS and CDR2 YYNGEE. TCRdb's table, derived via immunoSEQ multiplex PCR, lists solely in-frame clones and lacks some. Among about 50,000 clones listed, more than 85% were seen once. The rearrangement links TRBV9 to TRBJ2-1, with TRBD2 matching over 9 bases. The input for sequencing was CD8+ T cells from peripheral blood mononuclear cells, taken after pregnancy. This TCR derives from a female donor with multiple sclerosis, enrolled in a pregnancy study. The CDR3 nucleotides are TGTGCCAGCAGCGTAGCTCTTGTAGCGGGAGCTAATGAGCAGTTCTTC. Translation: CASSVALVAGANEQFF. Full variable domain (rest looked up from reference TRBV9 and TRBJ2-1): DSGVTQTPKHLITATGQRVTLRCSPRSGDLSVYWYQQSLDQGLQFLIQYYNGEERAKGNILERFSAQQFPDLHSELNLSSLELGDSALYFCASSVALVAGANEQFFGPGTRLTVL.